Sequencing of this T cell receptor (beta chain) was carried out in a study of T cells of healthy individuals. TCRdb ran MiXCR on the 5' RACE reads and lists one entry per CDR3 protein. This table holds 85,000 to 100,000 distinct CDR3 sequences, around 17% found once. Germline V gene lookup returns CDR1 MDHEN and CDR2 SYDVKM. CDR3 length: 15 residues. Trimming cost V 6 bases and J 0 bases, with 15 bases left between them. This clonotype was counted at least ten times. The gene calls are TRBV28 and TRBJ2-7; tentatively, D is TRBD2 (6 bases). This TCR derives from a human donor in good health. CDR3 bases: TGTGCCAGCAGCCGGGACTCTATAAGCTCCTACGAGCAGTACTTC. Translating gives CASSRDSISSYEQYF.